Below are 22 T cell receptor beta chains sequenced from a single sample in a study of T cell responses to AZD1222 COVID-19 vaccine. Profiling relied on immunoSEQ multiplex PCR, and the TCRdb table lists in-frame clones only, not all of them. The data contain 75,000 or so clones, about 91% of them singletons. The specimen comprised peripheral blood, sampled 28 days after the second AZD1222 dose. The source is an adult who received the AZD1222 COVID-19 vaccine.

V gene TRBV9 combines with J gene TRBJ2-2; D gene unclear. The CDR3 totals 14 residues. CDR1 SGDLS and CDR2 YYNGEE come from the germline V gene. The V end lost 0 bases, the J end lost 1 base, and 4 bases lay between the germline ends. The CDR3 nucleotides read TGTGCCAGCAGCGTAGGAGGGAACACCGGGGAGCTGTTTTTT. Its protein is CASSVGGNTGELFF.

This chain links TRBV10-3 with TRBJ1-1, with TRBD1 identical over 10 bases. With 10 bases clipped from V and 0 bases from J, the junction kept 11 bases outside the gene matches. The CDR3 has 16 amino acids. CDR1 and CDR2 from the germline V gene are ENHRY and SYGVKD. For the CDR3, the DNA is TGTGCCAGCAGGGACAGGGGCAGGGGAATGAACACTGAAGCTTTCTTT. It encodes CASRDRGRGMNTEAFF.

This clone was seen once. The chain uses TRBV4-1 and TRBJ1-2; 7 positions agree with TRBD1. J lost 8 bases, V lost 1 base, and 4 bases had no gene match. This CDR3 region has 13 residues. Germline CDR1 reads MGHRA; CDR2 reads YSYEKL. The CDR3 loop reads CASSQGTGYGYTF. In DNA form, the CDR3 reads TGCGCCAGCAGCCAAGGGACAGGTTACGGCTACACCTTC.

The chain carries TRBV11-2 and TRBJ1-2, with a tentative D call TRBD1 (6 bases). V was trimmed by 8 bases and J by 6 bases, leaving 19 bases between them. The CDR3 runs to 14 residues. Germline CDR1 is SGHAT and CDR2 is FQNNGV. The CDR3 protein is CASQTNRGRNGYTF. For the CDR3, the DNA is TGTGCCAGCCAGACGAACCGGGGGCGGAATGGCTACACCTTC.

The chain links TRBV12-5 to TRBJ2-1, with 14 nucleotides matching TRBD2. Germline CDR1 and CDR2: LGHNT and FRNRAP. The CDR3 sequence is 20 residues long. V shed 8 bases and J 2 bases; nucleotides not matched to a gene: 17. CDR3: CASSRAPGLAGEGAYNEQFF. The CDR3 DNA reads TGTGCTAGTTCCCGTGCCCCGGGACTAGCGGGAGAGGGGGCCTACAATGAGCAGTTCTTC.

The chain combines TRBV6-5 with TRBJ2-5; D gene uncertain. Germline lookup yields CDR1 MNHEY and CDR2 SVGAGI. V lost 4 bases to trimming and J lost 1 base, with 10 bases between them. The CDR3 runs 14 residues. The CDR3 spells CASSSPHTQETQYF. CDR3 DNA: TGTGCCAGCAGTTCACCCCACACCCAAGAGACCCAGTACTTC.

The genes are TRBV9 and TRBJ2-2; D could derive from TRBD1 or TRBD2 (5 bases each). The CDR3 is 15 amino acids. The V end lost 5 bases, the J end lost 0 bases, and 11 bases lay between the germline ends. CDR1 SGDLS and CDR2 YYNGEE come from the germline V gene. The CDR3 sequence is CASRIGTTNTGELFF. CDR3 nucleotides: TGTGCCAGCAGGATCGGGACCACGAACACCGGGGAGCTGTTTTTT.

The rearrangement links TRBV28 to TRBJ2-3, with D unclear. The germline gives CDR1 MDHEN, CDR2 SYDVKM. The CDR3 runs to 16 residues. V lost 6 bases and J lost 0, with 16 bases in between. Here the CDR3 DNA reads TGTGCCAGCAGCTTAGAGCCAGCGATAAGCACAGATACGCAGTATTTT. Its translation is CASSLEPAISTDTQYF.

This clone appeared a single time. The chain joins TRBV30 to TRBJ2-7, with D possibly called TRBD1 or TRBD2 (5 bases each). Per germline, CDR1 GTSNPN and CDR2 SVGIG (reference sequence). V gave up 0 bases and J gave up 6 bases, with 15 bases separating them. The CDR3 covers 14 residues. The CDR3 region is CAWSVVGVAGEQYF. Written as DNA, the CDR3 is TGTGCCTGGAGTGTTGTGGGGGTAGCCGGCGAGCAGTACTTC.

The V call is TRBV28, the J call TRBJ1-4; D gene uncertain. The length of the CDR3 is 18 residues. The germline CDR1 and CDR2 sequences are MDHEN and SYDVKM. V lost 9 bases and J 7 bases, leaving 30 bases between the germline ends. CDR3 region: CASHSHGPVKSGGEKLFF. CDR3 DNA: TGTGCCAGTCATTCACACGGGCCAGTCAAAAGCGGTGGTGAAAAACTGTTTTTT.

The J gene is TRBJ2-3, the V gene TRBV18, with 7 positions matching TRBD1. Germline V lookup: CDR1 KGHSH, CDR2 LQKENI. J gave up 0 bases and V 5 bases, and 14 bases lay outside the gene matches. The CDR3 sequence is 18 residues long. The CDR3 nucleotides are TGTGCCAGCTCATTTCGACAGGGCATTACCCAGAGCACAGATACGCAGTATTTT. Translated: CASSFRQGITQSTDTQYF.

CDR3 sequence reads: CASSEQYNEQFF. Written as DNA, the CDR3 is TGTGCCAGCAGTGAACAATACAATGAGCAGTTCTTC. This rearrangement joins TRBV28 to TRBJ2-1; no clear D. The CDR3 spans 12 residues. V shed 5 bases and J shed 4 bases, with 6 bases lying between them. Germline-derived CDR1 and CDR2 are MDHEN and SYDVKM.

CDR3 in DNA: TGTGCCAGCACCCGACTAGCGGGAGAGGGCAATGAGCAGTTCTTC. This sequence encodes CASTRLAGEGNEQFF. The rearrangement links TRBV7-3 to TRBJ2-1; 12 bases align to TRBD2. The CDR3 covers 15 residues. The V segment lost 7 bases and the J segment 6 bases; nucleotides outside the gene matches: 7. Germline lookup yields CDR1 SGHTA and CDR2 FQGTGA.

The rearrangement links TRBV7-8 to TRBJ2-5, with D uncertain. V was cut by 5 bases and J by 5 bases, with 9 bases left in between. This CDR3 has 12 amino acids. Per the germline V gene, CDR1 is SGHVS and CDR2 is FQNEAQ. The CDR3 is CASSPYGETQYF. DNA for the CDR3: TGTGCCAGCAGCCCCTATGGGGAGACCCAGTACTTC. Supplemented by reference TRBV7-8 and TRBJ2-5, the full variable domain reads GAGVSQSPRYKVAKRGQDVALRCDPISGHVSLFWYQQALGQGPEFLTYFQNEAQLDKSGLPSDRFFAERPEGSVSTLKIQRTQQEDSAVYLCASSPYGETQYFGPGTRLLVL.

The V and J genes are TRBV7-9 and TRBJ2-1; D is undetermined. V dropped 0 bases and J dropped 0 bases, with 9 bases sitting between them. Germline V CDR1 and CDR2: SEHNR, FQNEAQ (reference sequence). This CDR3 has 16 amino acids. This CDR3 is CASSLAGFSSYNEQFF. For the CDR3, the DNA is TGTGCCAGCAGCTTAGCAGGGTTTAGCTCCTACAATGAGCAGTTCTTC. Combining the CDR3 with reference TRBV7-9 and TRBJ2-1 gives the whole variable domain DTGVSQNPRHKITKRGQNVTFRCDPISEHNRLYWYRQTLGQGPEFLTYFQNEAQLEKSRLLSDRFSAERPKGSFSTLEIQRTEQGDSAMYLCASSLAGFSSYNEQFFGPGTRLTVL.

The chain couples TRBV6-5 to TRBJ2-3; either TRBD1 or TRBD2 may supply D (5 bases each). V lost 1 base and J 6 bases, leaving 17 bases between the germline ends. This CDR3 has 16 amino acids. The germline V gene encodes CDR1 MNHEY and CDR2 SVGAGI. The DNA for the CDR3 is TGTGCCAGCAGTTACTTTCTGGGACGTAGTTCCGATACGCAGTATTTT. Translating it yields CASSYFLGRSSDTQYF.

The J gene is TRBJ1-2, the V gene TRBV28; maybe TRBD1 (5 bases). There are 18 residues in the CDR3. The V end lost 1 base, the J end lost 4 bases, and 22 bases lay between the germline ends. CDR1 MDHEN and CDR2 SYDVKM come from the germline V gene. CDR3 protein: CASSLSRSGTVRPYGYTF. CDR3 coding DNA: TGTGCCAGCAGTTTATCACGATCCGGGACGGTTAGACCCTATGGCTACACCTTC.

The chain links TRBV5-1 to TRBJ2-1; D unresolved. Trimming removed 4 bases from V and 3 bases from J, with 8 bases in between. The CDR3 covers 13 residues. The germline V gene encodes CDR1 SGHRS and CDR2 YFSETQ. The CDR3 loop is CASSPGRYNEQFF. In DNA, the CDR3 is TGCGCCAGCAGCCCGGGTCGCTACAATGAGCAGTTCTTC. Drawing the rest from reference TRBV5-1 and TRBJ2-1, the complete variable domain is KAGVTQTPRYLIKTRGQQVTLSCSPISGHRSVSWYQQTPGQGLQFLFEYFSETQRNKGNFPGRFSGRQFSNSRSEMNVSTLELGDSALYLCASSPGRYNEQFFGPGTRLTVL.

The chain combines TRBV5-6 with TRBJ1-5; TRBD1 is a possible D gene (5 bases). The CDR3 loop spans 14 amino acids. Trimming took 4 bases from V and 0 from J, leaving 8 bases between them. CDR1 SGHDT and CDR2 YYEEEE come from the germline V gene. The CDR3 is CASSLGLSNQPQHF. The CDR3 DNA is TGTGCCAGCAGCCTGGGACTTAGCAATCAGCCCCAGCATTTT.

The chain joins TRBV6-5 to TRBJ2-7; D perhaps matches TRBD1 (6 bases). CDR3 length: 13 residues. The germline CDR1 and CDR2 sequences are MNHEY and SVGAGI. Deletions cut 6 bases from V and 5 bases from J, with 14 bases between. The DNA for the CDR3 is TGTGCCAGCAGCGCTCTTGACAGGCACGAGCAGTACTTC. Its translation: CASSALDRHEQYF.

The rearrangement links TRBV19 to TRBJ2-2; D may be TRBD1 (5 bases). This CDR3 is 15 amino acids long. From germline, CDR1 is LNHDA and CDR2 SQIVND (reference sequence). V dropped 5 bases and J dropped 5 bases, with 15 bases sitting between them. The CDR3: CASSAPARDTGELFF. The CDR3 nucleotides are TGTGCCAGTAGTGCCCCGGCCAGGGATACCGGGGAGCTGTTTTTT. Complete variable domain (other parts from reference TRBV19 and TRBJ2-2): DGGITQSPKYLFRKEGQNVTLSCEQNLNHDAMYWYRQDPGQGLRLIYYSQIVNDFQKGDIAEGYSVSREKKESFPLTVTSAQKNPTAFYLCASSAPARDTGELFFGEGSRLTVL.

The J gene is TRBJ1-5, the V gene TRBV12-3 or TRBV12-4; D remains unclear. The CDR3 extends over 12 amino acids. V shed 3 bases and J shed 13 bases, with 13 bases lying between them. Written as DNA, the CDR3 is TGTGCCAGCAGTTTCAGTGGTGCAGGTCAGCATTTT. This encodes CASSFSGAGQHF.